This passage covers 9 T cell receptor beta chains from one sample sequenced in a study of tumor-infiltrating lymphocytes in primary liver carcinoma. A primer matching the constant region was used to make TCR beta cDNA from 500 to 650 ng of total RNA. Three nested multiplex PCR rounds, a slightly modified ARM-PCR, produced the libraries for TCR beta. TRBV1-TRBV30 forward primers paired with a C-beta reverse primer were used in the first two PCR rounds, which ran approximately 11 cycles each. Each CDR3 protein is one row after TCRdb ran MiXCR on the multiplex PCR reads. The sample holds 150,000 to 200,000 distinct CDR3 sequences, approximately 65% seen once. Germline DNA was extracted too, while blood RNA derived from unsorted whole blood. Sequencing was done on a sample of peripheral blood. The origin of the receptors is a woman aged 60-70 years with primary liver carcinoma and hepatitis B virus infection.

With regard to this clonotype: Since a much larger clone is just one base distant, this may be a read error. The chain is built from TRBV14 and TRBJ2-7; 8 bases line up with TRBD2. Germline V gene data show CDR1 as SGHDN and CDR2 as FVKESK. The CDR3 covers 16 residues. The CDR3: CAISQDLPGGQDEQYF. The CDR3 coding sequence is TGTGCCATCAGCCAAGATTTACCGGGGGGGCAGGACGAGCAGTACTTC.

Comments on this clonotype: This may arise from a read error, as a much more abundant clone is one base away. The CDR3: CASSPARGPVYKQYF. CDR3 sequence (DNA): TGTGCCAGCAGTCCAGCCAGGGGGCCAGTCTACAAGCAGTACTTC. The chain has TRBV6-5 and TRBJ2-7, with 8 bases identical to TRBD1. Looked up from germline, CDR1 is MNHEY and CDR2 is SVGAGI. The CDR3 contains 15 residues.

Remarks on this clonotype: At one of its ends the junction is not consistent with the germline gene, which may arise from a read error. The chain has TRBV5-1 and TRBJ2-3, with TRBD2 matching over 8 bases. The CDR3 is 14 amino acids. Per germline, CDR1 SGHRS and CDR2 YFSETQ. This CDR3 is CASSTGTSQGTQYF. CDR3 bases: TGCGCCAGTAGCACAGGGACTAGTCAGGGTACGCAGTATTTC.

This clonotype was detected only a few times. The CDR3 spells CASSSRRFYEQYF. The DNA of the CDR3 is TGTGCCAGCAGTTCCCGACGGTTCTACGAGCAGTACTTC. The rearrangement joins TRBV12-3 or TRBV12-4 to TRBJ2-7; D gene uncertain. The CDR3 is 13 amino acids. With 4 bases removed from V and 3 bases from J, the gap between germline ends came to 10 bases.

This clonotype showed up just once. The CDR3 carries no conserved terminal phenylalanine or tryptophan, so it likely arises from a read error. CDR3 protein: CASSQVDMGFPTGELFS. CDR3 DNA: TGTGCCAGCAGCCAAGTAGACATGGGTTTTCCGACCGGGGAGCTGTTTTCT. The V and J genes are TRBV4-1 and TRBJ2-2; unclear D gene. CDR1 is MGHRA and CDR2 is YSYEKL in the germline V gene. The CDR3 extends over 17 amino acids.

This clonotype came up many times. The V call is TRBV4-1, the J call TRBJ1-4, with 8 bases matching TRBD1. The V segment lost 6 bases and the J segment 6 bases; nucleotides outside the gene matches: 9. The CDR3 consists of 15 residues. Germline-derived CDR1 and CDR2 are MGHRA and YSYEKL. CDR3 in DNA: TGCGCCAGCAGACGACAGGGGTTTTGGGATGAAAAACTGTTTTTT. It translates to CASRRQGFWDEKLFF.

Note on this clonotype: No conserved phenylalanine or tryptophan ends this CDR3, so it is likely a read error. The CDR3 DNA is TGTGCCAGCAGCCAAGTCGGAGGTAGCAGCACAGATACGCAGTATCTT. Amino acids: CASSQVGGSSTDTQYL. The V gene is TRBV4-2, the J gene TRBJ2-3; possible D gene TRBD2, 5 bases. V shed 1 base and J shed 0 bases, with 11 bases lying between them. Germline V gives CDR1 LGHNA, CDR2 YNFKEQ. CDR3 length: 16 residues.

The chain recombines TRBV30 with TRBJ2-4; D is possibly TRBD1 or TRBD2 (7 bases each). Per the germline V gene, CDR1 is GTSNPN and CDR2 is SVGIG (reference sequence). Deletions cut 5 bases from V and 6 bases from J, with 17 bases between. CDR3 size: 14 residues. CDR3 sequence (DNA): TGTGCCTGGGAAGTGGGAGGGACAGCAAACATTCAGTACTTC. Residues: CAWEVGGTANIQYF.

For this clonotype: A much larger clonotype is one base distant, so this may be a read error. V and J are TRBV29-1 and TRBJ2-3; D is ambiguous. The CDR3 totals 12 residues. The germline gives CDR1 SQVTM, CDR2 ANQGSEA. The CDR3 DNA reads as TGCAGCGTTGAAACCTGGGCAGATATGCAGTATTTT. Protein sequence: CSVETWADMQYF.